The rows below give T cell receptor beta chains drawn from one sample of a study of T cell responses to AZD1222 COVID-19 vaccine. The table came from immunoSEQ multiplex PCR; TCRdb's copy has only in-frame clones and leaves some out. The data hold tens of thousands of clones, with over 75% observed a single time. Sequencing used peripheral blood, obtained on day 0 of AZD1222 vaccination. Receptor source: an adult in good health. Both conserved end residues are part of each CDR3. Each record gives: V gene, D gene, clone size, J gene, CDR3 DNA, CDR3 protein. D genes are given only for firm matches. The size field is filled for only some rows; it gives once, few, many or a size class.

v_gene: TRBV5-4; d_gene: -; abundance: -; j_gene: TRBJ1-1; CDR3nt: TGTGCCAGCAGCTTGGCTGGAATGAACACTGAAGCTTTCTTT; CDR3aa: CASSLAGMNTEAFF
v_gene: TRBV7-9; d_gene: TRBD2; abundance: -; j_gene: TRBJ2-1; CDR3nt: TGTGCCAGCAGGAGACTAGCGGGAGTGCTTTACAATGAGCAGTTCTTC; CDR3aa: CASRRLAGVLYNEQFF
v_gene: TRBV24-1; d_gene: -; abundance: -; j_gene: TRBJ2-2; CDR3nt: TGTGCCACCAGTGACCATACCACCGGGGAGCTGTTTTTT; CDR3aa: CATSDHTTGELFF
v_gene: TRBV7-3; d_gene: TRBD2; abundance: -; j_gene: TRBJ2-2; CDR3nt: TGTGCCAGCAGCTTGCAACTAGCGGGAAGGGGGGAGCTGTTTTTT; CDR3aa: CASSLQLAGRGELFF
v_gene: TRBV27; d_gene: TRBD1; abundance: -; j_gene: TRBJ1-1; CDR3nt: TGTGCCAGCAGTTTGCAGGGGGCAGCGAGGAAAGCTTTCTTT; CDR3aa: CASSLQGAARKAFF
v_gene: TRBV7-9; d_gene: -; abundance: -; j_gene: TRBJ1-1; CDR3nt: TGTGCCAGCAGCTTAGAGGTGTCACGGGGAGCTTTCTTT; CDR3aa: CASSLEVSRGAFF
v_gene: TRBV4-1; d_gene: -; abundance: -; j_gene: TRBJ1-5; CDR3nt: TGCGCCAGCAGCCCCCCAGGGGGCAATCAGCCCCAGCATTTT; CDR3aa: CASSPPGGNQPQHF
v_gene: TRBV30; d_gene: -; abundance: -; j_gene: TRBJ1-6; CDR3nt: TGTGCCTGGAGACAAGCCCTACTTAATTCACCCCTCCACTTT; CDR3aa: CAWRQALLNSPLHF
v_gene: TRBV19; d_gene: -; abundance: -; j_gene: TRBJ2-1; CDR3nt: TGTGCCAGTAGTATCAGGCAAAACAATGAGCAGTTCTTC; CDR3aa: CASSIRQNNEQFF
v_gene: TRBV29-1; d_gene: -; abundance: -; j_gene: TRBJ1-2; CDR3nt: TGCAGCGCCGCCGAGGGGGACTATGGCTACACCTTC; CDR3aa: CSAAEGDYGYTF
v_gene: TRBV2; d_gene: -; abundance: -; j_gene: TRBJ1-5; CDR3nt: TGTGCCAGCAGCGAAGGCACAGGTGGACAGCCCCAGCATTTT; CDR3aa: CASSEGTGGQPQHF
v_gene: TRBV6-4; d_gene: TRBD1; abundance: few; j_gene: TRBJ1-5; CDR3nt: TGTGCCATGCTAGCCCGGGACAGGGAGAGGGTCGGCAATCAGCCCCAGCATTTT; CDR3aa: CAMLARDRERVGNQPQHF
v_gene: TRBV18; d_gene: -; abundance: once; j_gene: TRBJ2-3; CDR3nt: TGTGCCAGCTCACAGCTCACAGATACGCAGTATTTT; CDR3aa: CASSQLTDTQYF
v_gene: TRBV11-2; d_gene: -; abundance: -; j_gene: TRBJ2-3; CDR3nt: TGTGCCAGCAGCTTAGATCTACGGAATACGCAGTATTTT; CDR3aa: CASSLDLRNTQYF
v_gene: TRBV11-2; d_gene: TRBD2; abundance: -; j_gene: TRBJ2-2; CDR3nt: TGTGCCAGCAGCATGGGACTAGCGGGAGTTGGGACCGGGGAGCTGTTTTTT; CDR3aa: CASSMGLAGVGTGELFF
v_gene: TRBV5-1; d_gene: TRBD1; abundance: -; j_gene: TRBJ2-7; CDR3nt: TGCGCCAGCAAGGTGCGCGACAGGGACGAGCAGTACTTC; CDR3aa: CASKVRDRDEQYF
v_gene: TRBV29-1; d_gene: TRBD1; abundance: few; j_gene: TRBJ2-3; CDR3nt: TGCAGCGTCCCCCGGGACAGGGGTCTGTATACGCAGTATTTT; CDR3aa: CSVPRDRGLYTQYF
v_gene: TRBV15; d_gene: -; abundance: -; j_gene: TRBJ2-4; CDR3nt: TGTGCCGCCAGGACAGACAAAAACATTCAGTACTTC; CDR3aa: CAARTDKNIQYF
v_gene: TRBV19; d_gene: -; abundance: -; j_gene: TRBJ1-3; CDR3nt: TGTGCCAGTAGACCGGACCGGCCGAGCTCTGGAAACACCATATATTTT; CDR3aa: CASRPDRPSSGNTIYF
v_gene: TRBV11-1; d_gene: -; abundance: once; j_gene: TRBJ1-1; CDR3nt: TGTGCCAGCAGCTTAGTTCGGGCCACGAACACTGAAGCTTTCTTT; CDR3aa: CASSLVRATNTEAFF
v_gene: TRBV7-6; d_gene: -; abundance: -; j_gene: TRBJ2-1; CDR3nt: TGTGCCAGCAGCTACTCGATTGAGCAGTTCTTC; CDR3aa: CASSYSIEQFF
v_gene: TRBV19; d_gene: -; abundance: -; j_gene: TRBJ1-2; CDR3nt: TGTGCCAGTAGTATTCTGGTTGCGTCAGGGAGAGGCTACACCTTC; CDR3aa: CASSILVASGRGYTF
v_gene: TRBV4-2; d_gene: -; abundance: -; j_gene: TRBJ1-5; CDR3nt: TGTGCCAGCAGCCAAGTCGAGACGGGGTCTCAGCCCCAGCATTTT; CDR3aa: CASSQVETGSQPQHF
v_gene: TRBV27; d_gene: -; abundance: -; j_gene: TRBJ1-2; CDR3nt: TGTGCCAGCAGTTTACGGGGGCGGTATGGCTACACCTTC; CDR3aa: CASSLRGRYGYTF
v_gene: TRBV6-2/TRBV6-3; d_gene: -; abundance: -; j_gene: TRBJ2-3; CDR3nt: TGTGCCAGCAGTTACATATCAGGGACAGATACGCAGTATTTT; CDR3aa: CASSYISGTDTQYF
v_gene: TRBV27; d_gene: -; abundance: -; j_gene: TRBJ2-7; CDR3nt: TGTGCCAGCAGAGGACAGAACTCACCAAACTACGAGCAGTACTTC; CDR3aa: CASRGQNSPNYEQYF
v_gene: TRBV6-2/TRBV6-3; d_gene: TRBD2; abundance: -; j_gene: TRBJ2-2; CDR3nt: TGTGCCAGCAGCCGATGGACTAGCGGGAGGGCCGGGTCGAACACCGGGGAGCTGTTTTTT; CDR3aa: CASSRWTSGRAGSNTGELFF
v_gene: TRBV3-1/TRBV3-2; d_gene: -; abundance: -; j_gene: TRBJ2-4; CDR3nt: TGTGCCAGCAGCCAAGGGAAGTTAGCCAAAAACATTCAGTACTTC; CDR3aa: CASSQGKLAKNIQYF
v_gene: TRBV28; d_gene: -; abundance: -; j_gene: TRBJ1-2; CDR3nt: TGTGCCAGCAGTCTAAGGACTGGCTACACCTTC; CDR3aa: CASSLRTGYTF